This T cell receptor (beta chain) was identified during a study of T cells in Graves' hyperthyroidism and ophthalmopathy. The germline V and J ends were trimmed by 0 bases and 1 base, with 6 bases remaining between them. Germline values: CDR1 MNHEY, CDR2 SMNVEV (reference sequence). This CDR3 is built from 15 residues. Graves' hyperthyroidism was deemed stable given no ophthalmopathy progression within 18 months. Patients aged 18 to 65 had newly diagnosed hyperthyroidism that had lasted under 2 months. Roughly 10 ml of fresh peripheral blood supplied the PBMCs. This clonotype was counted a few times. Its antigen is undetermined. Amplified TCR beta CDR3 regions derived from RNA transcripts. The HTBI primer set was used in a first-round RT-PCR of the TCR CDR3. TCRdb re-derived calls from the multiplex PCR reads in MiXCR, one entry per CDR3 protein. The sample has approximately 530,000 distinct CDR3 sequences; 16% are singletons.

Study findings and constraints: In the blood, most expanded thyroid clonotypes above 0.001 appeared as well.

The chain links TRBV27 to TRBJ2-2, with D perhaps TRBD1 (5 bases). This TCR came from a woman aged 18-30 years with Graves' hyperthyroidism. Sequencing was carried out using blood. The CDR3 DNA follows: TGTGCCAGCAGTTTATCGGGGCGGAACACCGGGGAGCTGTTTTTT. This sequence encodes CASSLSGRNTGELFF.